What follows are 28 T cell receptor beta chains derived from one specimen sequenced in a study of Graves' ophthalmopathy and Graves' hyperthyroidism (dated by TCRdb to 2016 to 2019). The instrument was an Illumina HiSeq 2000. TCR beta CDR3 regions were amplified from RNA transcripts for repertoire sequencing. HTBI primers and the Qiagen OneStep RT-PCR kit were used in a first-round RT-PCR, which was followed by a second-round multiplex PCR, size selection and purification. The public sequencing data were trimmed at Q25 with fastp and processed into clonotypes with MiXCR by TCRdb, which kept only in-frame beta chains. Rows with one shared CDR3 protein collapse into an entry with the most common genes and DNA. Here the sample has roughly 700,000 distinct CDR3 sequences; 35% to 50% occur a single time. The ten largest clones add up to 40% to 45% of the sample. Sequencing was performed on peripheral blood. The receptor source for this set is an adult man with Graves' ophthalmopathy.

The chain employs TRBV19 and TRBJ1-5, with D tentatively TRBD1 (5 bases). V lost 9 bases and J lost 9, with 24 bases in between. Germline CDR1 and CDR2: LNHDA and SQIVND (reference sequence). The CDR3 sequence is 15 residues long. The CDR3 bases are TGTGCCAGCGGGAGTAGGGGAACAGACGCGGGGCCCCAGCATTTT. This gives the protein CASGSRGTDAGPQHF.

This clonotype occurred a few times. This chain uses TRBV5-1 with TRBJ1-2, with D unclear. The V end lost 0 bases, the J end lost 0 bases, and 12 bases lay between the germline ends. This CDR3 has 16 residues. Germline CDR1 SGHRS, CDR2 YFSETQ. As DNA, the CDR3 is TGCGCCAGCAGCTTGGGGGATGGCCTTACTAACTATGGCTACACCTTC. This sequence encodes CASSLGDGLTNYGYTF.

V and J are TRBV10-3 and TRBJ1-1; D is ambiguous. The germline V gene encodes CDR1 ENHRY and CDR2 SYGVKD. The CDR3 length is 14 residues. V lost 0 bases and J 7 bases, leaving 12 bases between the germline ends. CDR3 sequence reads: CAISESEARSEAFF. The CDR3 nucleotides read TGTGCCATCAGTGAGTCGGAGGCGCGAAGTGAAGCTTTCTTT.

This clonotype was detected many times. The chain carries TRBV29-1 and TRBJ1-2; 8 positions agree with TRBD1. V lost 7 bases and J lost 4; bases outside the gene matches: 8. Germline values: CDR1 SQVTM, CDR2 ANQGSEA. The CDR3 is made up of 13 amino acids. The CDR3 protein is CSAEPGGSYGYTF. CDR3 sequence (DNA): TGCAGCGCTGAGCCAGGGGGCTCCTATGGCTACACCTTC.

V and J are TRBV25-1 and TRBJ1-6; 8 bases are shared with TRBD1. Germline CDR1 reads MGHDK; CDR2 reads SYGVNS. CDR3 length: 18 residues. The V segment lost 5 bases and the J segment 9 bases; nucleotides outside the gene matches: 18. The CDR3 sequence: CASSLPVHRTGRGSPLHF. DNA for the CDR3: TGTGCCAGCAGTCTTCCCGTACATAGGACAGGGCGGGGTTCACCCCTCCACTTT.

Of note for this clonotype: Germline and junction disagree at one end, which may indicate a read error. The V call is TRBV7-3, the J call TRBJ2-2; D gene unclear. The germline CDR1 and CDR2 sequences are SGHTA and FQGTGA. CDR3 length: 13 amino acids. The CDR3 DNA reads as TGCGCCAGCTCAGCCAAAAGGAATGGGGAGCTGTTTTTT. Protein product: CASSAKRNGELFF.

On this clonotype itself: This may be a read error, as it is one base from a much larger clone. The chain joins TRBV24-1 to TRBJ1-5; D is possibly TRBD1 (6 bases). The CDR3 extends over 14 amino acids. Germline V CDR1 and CDR2: KGHDR, SFDVKD. DNA of the CDR3: TGTGCCAGCAGTGACGGGGCAGGGGATCAGCCCCAGCATTTT. It yields the protein CASSDGAGDQPQHF.

The genes are TRBV7-6 and TRBJ1-3; D perhaps matches TRBD1 (6 bases). From germline, CDR1 is SGHVS and CDR2 FNYEAQ. The V end was cut by 6 bases, the J end by 4 bases, with 16 bases between. The CDR3 runs to 15 residues. The CDR3 here is CASRDPRGTGNTIYF. CDR3 bases: TGTGCCAGCAGAGACCCCAGGGGAACAGGAAACACCATATATTTT.

This clonotype occurred many times. This sequence joins TRBV10-1 and TRBJ2-5, with 7 bases identical to TRBD2. With 9 bases clipped from V and 5 bases from J, the junction kept 12 bases outside the gene matches. Germline lookup yields CDR1 WNHNN and CDR2 SYGVQD (reference sequence). This CDR3 is 14 amino acids long. The DNA of the CDR3 is TGCGCCAGAAACCGGACTAGGGTCCGTGAGACCCAGTACTTC. It specifies CARNRTRVRETQYF.

V is TRBV7-9 and J is TRBJ2-5; 7 nucleotides match TRBD2. The CDR3 consists of 14 residues. The V gene end was trimmed by 0 bases and the J gene end by 6 bases; junction bases not matched to a gene: 4. The germline CDR1 and CDR2 sequences are SEHNR and FQNEAQ (reference sequence). The CDR3: CASSLAGGTKTQYF. DNA of the CDR3: TGTGCCAGCAGCTTAGCGGGGGGGACGAAGACCCAGTACTTC.

Comment on this clonotype: An end of the junction does not agree with germline; a read error may underlie this. The CDR3 sequence is CASSLKGGNVLTF. Here the CDR3 DNA reads TGTGCCAGCAGCTTAAAGGGGGGCAACGTCCTGACTTTC. The chain carries TRBV7-6 and TRBJ2-6; the D call may be TRBD1 or TRBD2 (6 bases each). The CDR3 has 13 amino acids. Germline V gene sequence: CDR1 SGHVS, CDR2 FNYEAQ.

The rearrangement joins TRBV29-1 to TRBJ2-7; D gene uncertain. The CDR3 contains 13 residues. Germline V gives CDR1 SQVTM, CDR2 ANQGSEA. Trimming left V 1 base short and J 0 bases short, with 7 bases between. CDR3 sequence reads: CSVEGADSYEQYF. CDR3 nucleotide sequence: TGCAGCGTTGAAGGGGCTGACTCCTACGAGCAGTACTTC.

This clonotype was seen at least ten times. This rearrangement joins TRBV11-2 to TRBJ1-1; D is unresolved. CDR3 length equals 12 residues. V was shortened by 4 bases and J by 7 bases, with 10 bases between the two germline ends. CDR1 is SGHAT, CDR2 FQNNGV, per germline. The CDR3 region is CASSSSGVEAFF. CDR3 DNA: TGTGCCAGCAGCTCTTCCGGTGTTGAAGCTTTCTTT.

There are many counts of this clonotype. The J gene is TRBJ1-2, the V gene TRBV10-3, with 11 bases aligning to TRBD1. With V trimmed by 6 bases and J by 6 bases, 3 bases remained unmatched. Per the germline V gene, CDR1 is ENHRY and CDR2 is SYGVKD. The CDR3 spans 13 residues. CDR3 in DNA: TGTGCCATCAGAGGACAGGGGGCAGATGGCTACACCTTC. Translating gives CAIRGQGADGYTF.

This clonotype was seen repeatedly, ten times or more. This sequence joins TRBV10-1 and TRBJ1-1, with 10 bases matching TRBD1. CDR3 size: 14 residues. Looked up from germline, CDR1 is WNHNN and CDR2 is SYGVQD (reference sequence). Germline trimming cut 5 bases from V and 6 bases from J; bases unmatched to any gene: 6. The CDR3 loop is CASSPGTGVAEAFF. The CDR3 DNA sequence: TGCGCCAGCAGTCCCGGGACAGGGGTGGCTGAAGCTTTCTTT.

This clonotype was found a few times. This chain uses TRBV2 with TRBJ2-7, with TRBD1 as a possible D gene (6 bases). CDR1 and CDR2 from the germline V gene are SNHLY and FYNNEI. This CDR3 contains 13 residues. V was pared by 8 bases and J by 3 bases, with 14 bases between. CDR3 sequence (DNA): TGTGCCAGCCCGCGGCAGGGGTACTACGAGCAGTACTTC. Protein product: CASPRQGYYEQYF.

The chain is built from TRBV2 and TRBJ1-1; 8 bases are shared with TRBD1. Germline V gene data show CDR1 as SNHLY and CDR2 as FYNNEI. With 6 bases clipped from V and 6 bases from J, the junction kept 6 bases outside the gene matches. CDR3 size: 13 residues. CDR3 sequence: CASSERTGSEAFF. CDR3 DNA: TGTGCCAGCAGCGAACGGACAGGGTCTGAAGCTTTCTTT.

The chain couples TRBV25-1 to TRBJ1-6; D might be TRBD1 (5 bases). Germline CDR1 is MGHDK and CDR2 is SYGVNS. The CDR3 is made up of 16 amino acids. The V end lost 3 bases, the J end lost 6 bases, and 15 bases lay between the germline ends. CDR3 protein: CASSEDTRKLNSPLHF. The CDR3 coding sequence is TGTGCCAGCAGTGAGGACACCAGAAAACTTAATTCACCCCTCCACTTT.

The J gene is TRBJ2-2, the V gene TRBV19; D remains unclear. V gave up 7 bases and J gave up 3 bases, with 15 bases separating them. This CDR3 has 15 amino acids. Germline V gene data show CDR1 as LNHDA and CDR2 as SQIVND (reference sequence). The CDR3 coding sequence is TGTGCCAGTAAAGGGCGACATGGGGACACCGGGGAGCTGTTTTTT. Translated, it gives CASKGRHGDTGELFF.

This clonotype occurred a few times. The chain joins TRBV7-9 to TRBJ2-7; the D gene is possibly TRBD2 (6 bases). The germline V and J ends were trimmed by 5 bases and 4 bases, with 21 bases remaining between them. Germline CDR1 is SEHNR and CDR2 is FQNEAQ (reference sequence). The CDR3 extends over 16 amino acids. CDR3 bases: TGTGCCAGCAGCCCTGGGACTGACCTTTGGGAATACGAGCAGTACTTC. Encoded protein: CASSPGTDLWEYEQYF.

This clonotype appeared a few times. J is TRBJ1-5 and V is TRBV2, with D unclear. Germline V gene sequence: CDR1 SNHLY, CDR2 FYNNEI. Trimming cost V 4 bases and J 5 bases, with 9 bases left between them. CDR3 length: 13 residues. The CDR3 here is CASSAGLDQPQHF. CDR3 DNA sequence: TGTGCCAGCAGTGCCGGGTTGGATCAGCCCCAGCATTTT.

This clonotype was seen ten or more times. The CDR3 DNA reads as TGCAGCGTGGCCCAGGGGGAGACCCAGTACTTC. As protein: CSVAQGETQYF. This chain uses TRBV29-1 with TRBJ2-5; tentatively, D is TRBD1 (6 bases). Germline V gene data show CDR1 as SQVTM and CDR2 as ANQGSEA. This CDR3 has 11 amino acids. Between the trimmed V and J ends, which lost 6 bases and 5 bases, there was a span of 10 bases.

This clonotype was counted a few times. The chain is built from TRBV6-5 and TRBJ1-5, with D possibly TRBD1 on 6 matching bases. Germline assignment: CDR1 MNHEY and CDR2 SVGAGI. Trimming pared 2 bases from V and 0 bases from J, leaving 11 bases between. The CDR3 contains 16 residues. The CDR3 loop is CASSYIRGASNQPQHF. In nucleotides, the CDR3 is TGTGCCAGCAGTTACATCAGGGGAGCTAGCAATCAGCCCCAGCATTTT.

This clonotype was seen repeatedly, ten times or more. The chain couples TRBV9 to TRBJ2-5, with 9 bases fitting TRBD2. The ends lost 4 bases at V and 3 bases at J; junction bases unmatched: 4. Germline V gene sequence: CDR1 SGDLS, CDR2 YYNGEE. This CDR3 contains 14 residues. Here the CDR3 reads CASSSRLAEETQYF. DNA for the CDR3: TGTGCCAGCAGCTCCCGACTAGCGGAAGAGACCCAGTACTTC.

This clonotype was found a few times. V gene TRBV12-3 or TRBV12-4 combines with J gene TRBJ1-6, with D perhaps TRBD1 (5 bases). The germline V and J ends were trimmed by 8 bases and 8 bases, with 16 bases remaining between them. The CDR3 totals 14 residues. The CDR3: CASPLWGGDSPLHF. Written as DNA, the CDR3 is TGTGCCAGCCCTTTATGGGGGGGTGATTCACCCCTCCACTTT.

The rearrangement links TRBV7-8 to TRBJ2-3; 9 bases agree with TRBD2. The CDR3 spans 15 residues. V shed 3 bases, J shed 1 base, and the junction held 2 bases outside the gene matches. CDR1 and CDR2 (germline): SGHVS, FQNEAQ. The CDR3 here is CASSFIAGGTDTQYF. CDR3 DNA sequence: TGTGCCAGCAGCTTCATAGCGGGGGGCACAGATACGCAGTATTTT.

This clonotype was recorded only once. This chain links TRBV25-1 with TRBJ2-7; weak D call: TRBD2 (6 bases). Trimming shortened V by 5 bases and J by 4 bases, and 18 bases separated the two germline ends. This CDR3 has 15 residues. CDR1 MGHDK and CDR2 SYGVNS come from the germline V gene. The CDR3 region is CASSLGAGRVYEQYF. The CDR3 DNA sequence: TGTGCCAGCAGTTTAGGGGCGGGGCGGGTTTACGAGCAGTACTTC.

This clonotype was counted many times. The chain employs TRBV25-1 and TRBJ1-1; 7 positions match TRBD1. Germline CDR1 reads MGHDK; CDR2 reads SYGVNS. CDR3 length: 17 residues. V shed 0 bases and J 2 bases; nucleotides not matched to a gene: 9. The CDR3 region has the DNA TGTGCCAGCAGTGAATATCAGGAGTACAGGGGAAACACTGAAGCTTTCTTT. Protein product: CASSEYQEYRGNTEAFF.